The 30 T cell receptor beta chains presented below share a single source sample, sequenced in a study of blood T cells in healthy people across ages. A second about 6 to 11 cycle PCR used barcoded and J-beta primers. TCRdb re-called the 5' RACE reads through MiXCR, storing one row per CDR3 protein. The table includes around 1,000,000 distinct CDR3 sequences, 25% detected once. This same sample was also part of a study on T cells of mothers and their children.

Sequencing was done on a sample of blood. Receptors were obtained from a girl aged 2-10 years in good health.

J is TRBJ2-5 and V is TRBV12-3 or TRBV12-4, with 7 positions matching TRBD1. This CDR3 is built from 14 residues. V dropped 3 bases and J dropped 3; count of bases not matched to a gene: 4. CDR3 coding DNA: TGTGCCAGCAGTTTTCCGGACAGGAAAGAGACCCAGTACTTC. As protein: CASSFPDRKETQYF.

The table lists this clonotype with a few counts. CDR3: CSATGTSDATDTQYF. The CDR3 DNA follows: TGCAGTGCTACCGGGACTAGCGACGCCACAGATACGCAGTATTTT. This chain connects TRBV20-1 to TRBJ2-3; 10 bases are shared with TRBD2. From germline, CDR1 is DFQATT and CDR2 SNEGSKA (reference sequence). Trimming removed 4 bases from V and 2 bases from J; junction bases left unmatched: 6. The CDR3 loop spans 15 amino acids.

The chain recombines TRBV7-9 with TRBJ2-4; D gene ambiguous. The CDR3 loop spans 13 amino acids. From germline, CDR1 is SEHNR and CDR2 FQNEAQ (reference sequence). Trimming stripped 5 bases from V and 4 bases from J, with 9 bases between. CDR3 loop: CASSPWSKNIQYF. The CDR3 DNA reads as TGTGCCAGCAGCCCCTGGAGTAAAAACATTCAGTACTTC.

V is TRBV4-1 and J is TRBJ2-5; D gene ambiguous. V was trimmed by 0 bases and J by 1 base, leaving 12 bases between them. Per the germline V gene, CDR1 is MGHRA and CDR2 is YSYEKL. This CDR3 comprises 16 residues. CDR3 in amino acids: CASSQEGDPLQETQYF. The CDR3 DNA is TGCGCCAGCAGCCAAGAAGGAGATCCTCTCCAAGAGACCCAGTACTTC.

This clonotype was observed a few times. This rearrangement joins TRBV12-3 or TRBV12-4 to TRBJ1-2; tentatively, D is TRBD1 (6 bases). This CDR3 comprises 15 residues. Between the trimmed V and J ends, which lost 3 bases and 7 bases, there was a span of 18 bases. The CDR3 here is CASSFAPQGLGGYTF. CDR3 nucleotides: TGTGCCAGCAGTTTCGCCCCACAGGGACTGGGTGGCTACACCTTC.

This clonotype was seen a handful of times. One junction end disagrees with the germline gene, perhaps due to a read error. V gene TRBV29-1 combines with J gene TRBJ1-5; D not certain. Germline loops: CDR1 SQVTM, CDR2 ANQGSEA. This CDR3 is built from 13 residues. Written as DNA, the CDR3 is TGCAGTGTTGGAGGAACGGACGATCAGCCCCAGCATTTT. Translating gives CSVGGTDDQPQHF.

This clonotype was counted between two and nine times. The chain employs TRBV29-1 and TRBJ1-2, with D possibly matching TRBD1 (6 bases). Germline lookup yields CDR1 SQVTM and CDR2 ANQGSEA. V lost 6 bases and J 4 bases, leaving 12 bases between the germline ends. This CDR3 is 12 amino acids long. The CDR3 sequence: CSVGDKTYGYTF. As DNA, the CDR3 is TGCAGCGTGGGGGACAAGACCTATGGCTACACCTTC.

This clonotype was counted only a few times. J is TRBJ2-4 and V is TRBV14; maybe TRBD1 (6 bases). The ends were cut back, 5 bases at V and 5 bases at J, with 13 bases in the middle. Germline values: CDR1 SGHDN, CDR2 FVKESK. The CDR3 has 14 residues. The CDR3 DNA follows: TGTGCCAGCAGCAGAGGGGGAAGTCAAAACATTCAGTACTTC. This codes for CASSRGGSQNIQYF.

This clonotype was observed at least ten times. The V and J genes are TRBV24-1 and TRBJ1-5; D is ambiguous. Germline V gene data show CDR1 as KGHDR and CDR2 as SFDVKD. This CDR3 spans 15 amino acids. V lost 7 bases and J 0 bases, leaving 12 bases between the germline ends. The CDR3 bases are TGTGCCACCAGGAGGGCCCCTTATAGCAATCAGCCCCAGCATTTT. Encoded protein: CATRRAPYSNQPQHF.

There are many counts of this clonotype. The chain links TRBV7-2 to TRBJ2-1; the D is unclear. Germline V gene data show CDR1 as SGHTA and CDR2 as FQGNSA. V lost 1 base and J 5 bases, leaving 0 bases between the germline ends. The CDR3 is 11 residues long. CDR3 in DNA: TGTGCCAGCAGCTTAGACAATGAGCAGTTCTTC. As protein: CASSLDNEQFF. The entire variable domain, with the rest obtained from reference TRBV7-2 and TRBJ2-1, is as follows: GAGVSQSPSNKVTEKGKDVELRCDPISGHTALYWYRQSLGQGLEFLIYFQGNSAPDKSGLPSDRFSAERTGGSVSTLTIQRTQQEDSAVYLCASSLDNEQFFGPGTRLTVL.

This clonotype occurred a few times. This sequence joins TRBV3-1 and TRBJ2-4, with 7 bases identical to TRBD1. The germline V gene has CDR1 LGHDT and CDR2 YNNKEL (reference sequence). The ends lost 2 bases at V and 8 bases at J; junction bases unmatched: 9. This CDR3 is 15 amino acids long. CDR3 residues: CASSQRIGGADIQYF. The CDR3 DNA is TGTGCCAGCAGCCAACGGATAGGGGGCGCGGACATTCAGTACTTC.

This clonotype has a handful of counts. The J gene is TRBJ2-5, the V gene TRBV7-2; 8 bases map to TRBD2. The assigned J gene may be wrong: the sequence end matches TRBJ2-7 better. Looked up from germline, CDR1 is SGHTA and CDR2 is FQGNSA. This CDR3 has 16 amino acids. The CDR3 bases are TGTGCCAGCAGCCCTCGGACTAGCCTTACCACCTACGAGCAGTACTTC. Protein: CASSPRTSLTTYEQYF.

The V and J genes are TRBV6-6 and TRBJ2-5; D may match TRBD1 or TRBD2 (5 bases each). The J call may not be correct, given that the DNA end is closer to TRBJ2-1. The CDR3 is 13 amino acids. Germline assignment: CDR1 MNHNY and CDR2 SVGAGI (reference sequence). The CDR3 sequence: CASSPGTQETQFF. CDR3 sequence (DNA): TGTGCCAGCAGTCCGGGGACCCAAGAGACCCAGTTCTTC.

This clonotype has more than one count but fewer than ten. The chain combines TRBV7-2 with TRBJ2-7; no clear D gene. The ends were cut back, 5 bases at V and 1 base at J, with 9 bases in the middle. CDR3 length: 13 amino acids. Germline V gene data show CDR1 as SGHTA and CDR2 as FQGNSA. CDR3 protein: CASSLKPSYEQYF. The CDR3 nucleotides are TGTGCCAGCAGCCTCAAACCATCCTACGAGCAGTACTTC.

The CDR3 loop reads CASSQEIPDTQYF. The DNA of the CDR3 is TGTGCCAGCAGCCAAGAAATTCCCGATACGCAGTATTTT. This chain joins TRBV4-2 and TRBJ2-3; D remains unclear. Germline-derived CDR1 and CDR2 are LGHNA and YNFKEQ. The CDR3 is made up of 13 amino acids. Trimming cost V 0 bases and J 6 bases, with 7 bases left between them.

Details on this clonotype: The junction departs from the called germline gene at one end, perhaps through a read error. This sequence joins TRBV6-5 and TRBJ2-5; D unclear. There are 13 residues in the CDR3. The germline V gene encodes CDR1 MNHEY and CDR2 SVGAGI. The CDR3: CVSSPTVLETQYF. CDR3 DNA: TGTGTCAGCAGCCCAACTGTTTTGGAGACCCAGTACTTC.

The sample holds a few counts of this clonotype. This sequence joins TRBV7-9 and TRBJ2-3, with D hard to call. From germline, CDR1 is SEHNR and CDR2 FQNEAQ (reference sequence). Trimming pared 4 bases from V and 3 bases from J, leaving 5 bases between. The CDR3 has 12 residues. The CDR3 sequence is CASSSETDTQYF. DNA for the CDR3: TGTGCCAGCAGCTCGGAGACAGATACGCAGTATTTT.

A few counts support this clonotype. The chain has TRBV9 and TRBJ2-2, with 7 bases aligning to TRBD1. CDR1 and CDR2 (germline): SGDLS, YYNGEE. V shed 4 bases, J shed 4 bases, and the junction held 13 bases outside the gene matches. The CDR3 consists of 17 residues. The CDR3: CASSLTGSGQRTGELFF. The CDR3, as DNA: TGTGCCAGCAGCCTAACGGGATCGGGACAGCGCACCGGGGAGCTGTTTTTT.

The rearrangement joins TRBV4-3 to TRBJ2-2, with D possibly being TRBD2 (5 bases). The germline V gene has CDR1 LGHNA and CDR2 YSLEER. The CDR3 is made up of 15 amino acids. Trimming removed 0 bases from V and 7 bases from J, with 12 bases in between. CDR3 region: CASSQDGGEGGELFF. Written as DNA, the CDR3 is TGCGCCAGCAGCCAAGATGGTGGAGAGGGCGGGGAGCTGTTTTTT.

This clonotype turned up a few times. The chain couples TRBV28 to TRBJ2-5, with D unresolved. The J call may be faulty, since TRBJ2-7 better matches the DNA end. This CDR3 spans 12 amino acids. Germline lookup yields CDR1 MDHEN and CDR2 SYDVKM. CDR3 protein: CASSSALYEQYF. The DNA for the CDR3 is TGTGCCAGCAGTTCCGCCTTGTACGAGCAGTACTTC.

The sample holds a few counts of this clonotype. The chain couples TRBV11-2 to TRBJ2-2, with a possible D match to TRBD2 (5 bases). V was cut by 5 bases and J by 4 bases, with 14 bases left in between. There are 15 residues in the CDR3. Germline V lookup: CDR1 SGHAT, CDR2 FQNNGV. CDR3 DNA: TGTGCCAGCAGCCAGCTCCTAGAGGGCACCGGGGAGCTGTTTTTT. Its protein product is CASSQLLEGTGELFF.

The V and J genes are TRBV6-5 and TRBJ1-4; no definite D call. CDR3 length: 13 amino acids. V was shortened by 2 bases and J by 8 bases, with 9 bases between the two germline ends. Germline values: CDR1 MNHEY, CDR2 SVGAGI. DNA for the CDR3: TGTGCCAGCAGTTACGGTCTCCAAGAAAAACTGTTTTTT. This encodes CASSYGLQEKLFF.

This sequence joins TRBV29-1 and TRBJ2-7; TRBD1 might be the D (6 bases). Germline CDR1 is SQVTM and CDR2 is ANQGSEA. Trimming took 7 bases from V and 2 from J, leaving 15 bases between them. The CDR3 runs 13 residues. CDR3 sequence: CSASTGSTYEQYF. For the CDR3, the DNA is TGCAGCGCCTCGACAGGAAGCACCTACGAGCAGTACTTC.

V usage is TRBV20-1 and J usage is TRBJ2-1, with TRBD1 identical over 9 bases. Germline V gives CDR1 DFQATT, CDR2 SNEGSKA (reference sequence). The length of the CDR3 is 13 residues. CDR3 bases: TGCAGAGCCCGAGGACAGGGGTTGGATGAGCAGTTCTTC. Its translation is CRARGQGLDEQFF.

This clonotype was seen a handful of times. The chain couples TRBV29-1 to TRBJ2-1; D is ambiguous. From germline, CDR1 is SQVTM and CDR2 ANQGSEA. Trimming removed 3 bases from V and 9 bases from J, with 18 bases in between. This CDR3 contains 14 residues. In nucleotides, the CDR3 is TGCAGCGTTGACTCCATCACCCAAATCGGTGAGCAGTTCTTC. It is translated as CSVDSITQIGEQFF.

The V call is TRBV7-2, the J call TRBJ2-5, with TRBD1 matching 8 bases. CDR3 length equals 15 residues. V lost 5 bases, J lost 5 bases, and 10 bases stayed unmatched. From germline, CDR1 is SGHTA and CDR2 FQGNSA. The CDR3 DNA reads TGTGCCAGCAGCCCCCAGACAGGGGATGATGAGACCCAGTACTTC. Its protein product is CASSPQTGDDETQYF.

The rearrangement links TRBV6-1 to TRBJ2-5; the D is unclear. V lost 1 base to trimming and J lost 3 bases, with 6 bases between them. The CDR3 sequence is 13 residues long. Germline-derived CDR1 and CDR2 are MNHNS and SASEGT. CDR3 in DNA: TGTGCCAGCAGTGAAGTCCTGGAAGAGACCCAGTACTTC. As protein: CASSEVLEETQYF.

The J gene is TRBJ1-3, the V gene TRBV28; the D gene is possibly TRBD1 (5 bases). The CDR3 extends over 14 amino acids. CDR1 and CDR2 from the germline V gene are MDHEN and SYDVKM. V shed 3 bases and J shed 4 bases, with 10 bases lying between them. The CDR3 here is CASSFSGTGNTIYF. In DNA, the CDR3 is TGTGCCAGCAGTTTTTCAGGGACGGGAAACACCATATATTTT.

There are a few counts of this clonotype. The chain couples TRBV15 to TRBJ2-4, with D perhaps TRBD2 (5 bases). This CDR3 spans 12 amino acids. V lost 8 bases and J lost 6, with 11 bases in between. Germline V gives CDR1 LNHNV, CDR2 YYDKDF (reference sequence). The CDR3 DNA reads TGTGCCACCCGGGGAGAAGGAAACATTCAGTACTTC. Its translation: CATRGEGNIQYF.

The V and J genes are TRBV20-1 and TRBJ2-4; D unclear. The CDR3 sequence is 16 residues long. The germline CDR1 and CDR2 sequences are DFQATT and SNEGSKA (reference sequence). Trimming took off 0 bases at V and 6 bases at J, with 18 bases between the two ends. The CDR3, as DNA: TGCAGTGCTAGAGATCTGGCGGCCATACCCTCAAACATTCAGTACTTC. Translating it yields CSARDLAAIPSNIQYF.